A single sample gave rise to the 13 T cell receptor beta chains below, sequenced in a study of blood T cell repertoires in COVID-19. The table came from immunoSEQ multiplex PCR; TCRdb's copy has only in-frame clones and leaves some out. The table has about 160,000 clones, 65% to 90% seen once. Sequenced input: peripheral blood. Every receptor here comes from a man in his 70s with acute or convalescent COVID-19.

This chain connects TRBV29-1 to TRBJ2-1, with 12 nucleotides matching TRBD2. Looked up from germline, CDR1 is SQVTM and CDR2 is ANQGSEA. J gave up 8 bases and V 6 bases, and 8 bases lay outside the gene matches. The CDR3 has 14 residues. The CDR3 DNA reads TGCAGCGTGAGGACTAGCGGGATGGGTGATGAGCAGTTCTTC. Protein sequence: CSVRTSGMGDEQFF.

The chain uses TRBV5-4 and TRBJ2-1; D is undetermined. The CDR3 has 12 amino acids. V gave up 0 bases and J gave up 9 bases, with 7 bases separating them. In germline, CDR1 is SGHNT, CDR2 YYREEE (reference sequence). DNA for the CDR3: TGTGCCAGCAGCTTGGCCCGTCGTGAGCAGTTCTTC. Amino acid sequence: CASSLARREQFF. Drawing the rest from reference TRBV5-4 and TRBJ2-1, the complete variable domain is ETGVTQSPTHLIKTRGQQVTLRCSSQSGHNTVSWYQQALGQGPQFIFQYYREEENGRGNFPPRFSGLQFPNYSSELNVNALELDDSALYLCASSLARREQFFGPGTRLTVL.

This clone was counted a few times. The J gene is TRBJ2-3, the V gene TRBV11-3, with TRBD2 matching over 10 bases. Trimming removed 1 base from V and 2 bases from J; junction bases left unmatched: 9. Germline V gives CDR1 SGHNT, CDR2 YENEEA. This CDR3 has 18 residues. The CDR3 DNA reads TGTGCCAGCAGCTTAGGTCCTAGCGGGAGACCTACCACAGATACGCAGTATTTT. Residues: CASSLGPSGRPTTDTQYF.

The chain links TRBV28 to TRBJ2-3; D is possibly TRBD1 (6 bases). The CDR3 is made up of 14 amino acids. V lost 7 bases and J lost 11, with 22 bases in between. Germline-derived CDR1 and CDR2 are MDHEN and SYDVKM. CDR3 sequence (DNA): TGTGCCAGCACCCAAACCGGGACAAGAGTTGAGCAGTATTTT. Residues: CASTQTGTRVEQYF. The full variable domain, its missing parts supplied by reference TRBV28 and TRBJ2-3, is DVKVTQSSRYLVKRTGEKVFLECVQDMDHENMFWYRQDPGLGLRLIYFSYDVKMKEKGDIPEGYSVSREKKERFSLILESASTNQTSMYLCASTQTGTRVEQYFGPGTRLTVL.

In this sample, this clone turned up a few times. V gene TRBV29-1 combines with J gene TRBJ1-1, with D perhaps TRBD1 (6 bases). This CDR3 has 14 residues. Germline lookup yields CDR1 SQVTM and CDR2 ANQGSEA. V was trimmed by 7 bases and J by 1 base, leaving 16 bases between them. The CDR3 DNA reads as TGCAGCGCCGTAACAGGGAGATCGAACACTGAAGCTTTCTTT. It is translated as CSAVTGRSNTEAFF.

The chain joins TRBV5-6 to TRBJ2-5; possibly TRBD1 for D (7 bases). V was trimmed by 0 bases and J by 4 bases, leaving 13 bases between them. The germline gives CDR1 SGHDT, CDR2 YYEEEE. The CDR3 has 15 residues. The CDR3 here is CASSLGAGGRETQYF. The CDR3 nucleotides are TGTGCCAGCAGCTTGGGGGCAGGGGGGAGAGAGACCCAGTACTTC.

This chain joins TRBV4-3 and TRBJ2-7; D is uncertain. This CDR3 comprises 16 residues. Trimming took off 0 bases at V and 2 bases at J, with 14 bases between the two ends. Germline V gene lookup returns CDR1 LGHNA and CDR2 YSLEER. The chain's CDR3 is CASSQDNSSGPYEQYF. The CDR3 nucleotides read TGCGCCAGCAGCCAAGATAACAGCTCCGGTCCCTACGAGCAGTACTTC.

This chain joins TRBV24-1 and TRBJ2-1, with no clear D. The germline gives CDR1 KGHDR, CDR2 SFDVKD. V was pared by 1 base and J by 0 bases, with 9 bases between. The CDR3 extends over 16 amino acids. This CDR3 is CATSDFYARSYNEQFF. The CDR3 bases are TGTGCCACCAGTGATTTCTACGCTCGCTCCTACAATGAGCAGTTCTTC.

The V and J genes are TRBV28 and TRBJ2-3, with TRBD2 identical over 8 bases. The V gene end was trimmed by 3 bases and the J gene end by 2 bases; junction bases not matched to a gene: 7. This CDR3 contains 16 residues. Germline V gene data show CDR1 as MDHEN and CDR2 as SYDVKM. The CDR3 loop reads CASSLGGLGDTDTQYF. As DNA, the CDR3 is TGTGCCAGCAGTTTGGGGGGACTAGGGGACACAGATACGCAGTATTTT.

The rearrangement links TRBV9 to TRBJ2-3; D is perhaps TRBD2 (5 bases). Deletions cut 0 bases from V and 0 bases from J, with 11 bases between. Germline values: CDR1 SGDLS, CDR2 YYNGEE. The CDR3 spans 16 residues. In DNA form, the CDR3 reads TGTGCCAGCAGCGTAGGATCTAGCATGAGCACAGATACGCAGTATTTT. This gives the protein CASSVGSSMSTDTQYF.

This rearrangement joins TRBV12-3 or TRBV12-4 to TRBJ1-5; D gene ambiguous. The CDR3 loop spans 13 amino acids. Trimming took off 2 bases at V and 9 bases at J, with 11 bases between the two ends. The CDR3 protein is CASSLREVGPQHF. The CDR3 DNA is TGTGCCAGCAGTTTAAGGGAGGTGGGGCCCCAGCATTTT.

CDR3: CASSHDRGRGHNEQFF. DNA for the CDR3: TGCGCCAGCAGTCACGACAGGGGCAGGGGTCACAATGAGCAGTTCTTC. The chain carries TRBV5-1 and TRBJ2-1, with 8 bases lining up with TRBD1. The junction had 12 bases not matched to a gene; V was cut back by 5 bases and J by 5 bases. The CDR3 contains 16 residues. Germline V gene data show CDR1 as SGHRS and CDR2 as YFSETQ.

The rearrangement joins TRBV6-5 to TRBJ2-2; perhaps TRBD2 as D (7 bases). The V and J ends lost 6 bases and 7 bases respectively, with 12 bases between them. CDR1 is MNHEY and CDR2 is SVGAGI in the germline V gene. The CDR3 extends over 13 amino acids. The CDR3 protein is CASREGGIGELFF. The CDR3 DNA is TGTGCCAGCAGGGAGGGGGGGATCGGGGAGCTGTTTTTT.